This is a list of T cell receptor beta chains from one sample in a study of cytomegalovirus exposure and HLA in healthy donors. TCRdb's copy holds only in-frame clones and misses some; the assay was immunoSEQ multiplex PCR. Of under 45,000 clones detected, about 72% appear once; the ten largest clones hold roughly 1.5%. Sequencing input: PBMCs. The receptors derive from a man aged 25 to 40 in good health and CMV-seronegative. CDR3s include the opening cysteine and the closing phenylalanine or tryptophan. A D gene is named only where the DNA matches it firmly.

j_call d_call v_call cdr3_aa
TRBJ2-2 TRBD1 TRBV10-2 CASSSQGGRWNTGELFF
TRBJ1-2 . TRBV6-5 CASSYSAANYGYTF
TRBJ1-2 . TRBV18 CASSPLPGVGANYGYTF
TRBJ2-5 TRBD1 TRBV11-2 CASSSYRGQSQETQYF
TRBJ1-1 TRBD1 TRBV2 CASSETETGVRNTEAFF
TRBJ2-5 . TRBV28 CASSEGRETQYF
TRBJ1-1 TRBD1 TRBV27 CASSFSTGGTEAFF
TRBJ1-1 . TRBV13 CASSPSGQTPTTEAFF
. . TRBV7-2 CASSLGAYEQYF
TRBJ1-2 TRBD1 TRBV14 CASSPLTGARYGYTF
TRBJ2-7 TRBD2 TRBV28 CASSLLSGRAPYEQYF
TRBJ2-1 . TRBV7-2 CASSPLYEQFF
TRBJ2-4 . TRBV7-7 CASSLEVVAAKNIQYF
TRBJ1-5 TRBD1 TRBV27 CASSFTGTGNQPQHF
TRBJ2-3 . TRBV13 CASSERGLTDTQYF
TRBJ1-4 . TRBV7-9 CASSLVARSNEKLFF
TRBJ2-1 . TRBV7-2 CASSFPVKSGRSSYNEQFF
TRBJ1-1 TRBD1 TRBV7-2 CASSAWDRGNTEAFF
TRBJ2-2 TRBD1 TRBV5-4 CASSSGRGPNTGELFF
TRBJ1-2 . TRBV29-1 CSVERGHLYTF
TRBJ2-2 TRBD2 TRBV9 CASSVRAGGNTGELFF
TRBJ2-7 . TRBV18 CASSPRTGSSYEQYF
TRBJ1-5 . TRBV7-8 CASSLGWGGSRPQHF
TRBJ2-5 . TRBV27 CASSFRGTGETQYF
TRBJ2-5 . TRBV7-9 CASSYGGSGETQYF
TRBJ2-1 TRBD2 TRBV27 CASGLADNEQFF
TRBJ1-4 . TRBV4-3 CASSQPGTPATNEKLFF
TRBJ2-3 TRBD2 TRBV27 CASSTQLAGIADTQYF
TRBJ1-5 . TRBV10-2 CASSEGQSNQPQHF
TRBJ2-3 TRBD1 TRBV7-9 CASSLLTGGADTQYF
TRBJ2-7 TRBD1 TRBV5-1 CASSLARQGKGHEQYF
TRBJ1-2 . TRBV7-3 CASSPQGNYGYTF
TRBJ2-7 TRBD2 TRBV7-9 CASSAELAGVAEQYF
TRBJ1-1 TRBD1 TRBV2 CASSENRQGAPPQAFF
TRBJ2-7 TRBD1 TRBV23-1 CASGNGTVHEQYF
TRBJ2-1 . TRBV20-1 CSARDREEEFF
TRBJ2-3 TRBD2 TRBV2 CASLLAGDTQYF
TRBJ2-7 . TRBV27 CASSLFSSSSYEQYF
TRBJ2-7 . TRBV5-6 CGGTYEQYF
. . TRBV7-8 CASSQDSYEQYF
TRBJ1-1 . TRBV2 CASSSVLRGTEAFF
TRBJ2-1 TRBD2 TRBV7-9 CASSSGLAGVIYNEQFF
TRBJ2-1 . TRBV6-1 CASSYRGLYNEQFF
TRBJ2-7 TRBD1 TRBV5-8 CASSLWTGGRDEQYF
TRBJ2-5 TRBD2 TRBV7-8 CASSLGSAGGGPGETQYF
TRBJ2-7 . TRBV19 CASSIGTTYEQYF
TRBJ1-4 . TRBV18 CASSPPGVISEKLFF
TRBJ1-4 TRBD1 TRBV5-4 CASSRDRVETNEKLFF